This paragraph reports one T cell receptor (beta chain). These data come from a study of blood T cell repertoires in COVID-19. The CDR3 extends over 14 amino acids. With V trimmed by 1 base and J by 7 bases, 5 bases remained unmatched. CDR1 and CDR2 from the germline V gene are GTSNPN and SVGIG (reference sequence). Using immunoSEQ multiplex PCR, the repertoire was profiled, and TCRdb retains in-frame clones only, with some absent. In the table there are over 100,000 clones, 70% to 90% of which are singletons. The gene calls are TRBV30 and TRBJ1-5; TRBD1 aligns across 9 bases. Sequenced sample: peripheral blood. The origin of this receptor is a middle-aged man with active COVID-19. The CDR3 DNA reads as TGTGCCTGGAGTGGGGGACAGGGAGAACAGCCCCAGCATTTT. Translation: CAWSGGQGEQPQHF.